Described below is a single T cell receptor (beta chain) sequence and its context. Its antigen is not known. The treatment was: approximately 18 received Ad26.COV2.S at low or high dose, single or two shots; about five received placebo; per-sample allocation not given. Samples analyzed were those drawn on day 63 after the first vaccine or placebo injection. Vaccination employed an Ad26 vector expressing the Wuhan-strain SARS-CoV-2 spike. The sample belongs to a study of Ad26.COV2.S vaccination and SARS-CoV-2 variants. Study context: Donor had been placed in the Ad26.COV2.S arm of the COV1001 trial.

The study, taken as a whole, reports: TCR breadth and depth analyses may have underestimated total T cell responses. Breadth, reportedly substantial, characterized the spike-specific CD8+ and CD4+ T cell responses after vaccination.

The method was immunoSEQ multiplex PCR; TCRdb's version includes in-frame clones alone and lacks a portion of them. The repertoire has more than 300,000 clones, approximately 86% of them found once; the top ten carry approximately 2%. Germline lookup yields CDR1 GTSNPN and CDR2 SVGIG (reference sequence). The CDR3 contains 13 residues. Between the trimmed V and J ends, which lost 5 bases and 8 bases, there was a span of 16 bases. J is TRBJ1-3 and V is TRBV30; D gene ambiguous. The TCR comes from a person between 18 and 59 years old who received the Ad26.COV2.S COVID-19 vaccine or a placebo. Source: peripheral blood, taken in a trial of Ad26.COV2.S vaccine versus placebo. The CDR3 protein is CAWDTGKTYTIYF. CDR3 bases: TGTGCCTGGGACACGGGGAAAACTTACACCATATATTTT. Full variable domain (outside the CDR3, taken from reference TRBV30 and TRBJ1-3): SQTIHQWPATLVQPVGSPLSLECTVEGTSNPNLYWYRQAAGRGLQLLFYSVGIGQISSEVPQNLSASRPQDRQFILSSKKLLLSDSGFYLCAWDTGKTYTIYFGEGSWLTVV.